This entry lists 27 T cell receptor beta chains sequenced from one sample in a study of blood T cells in healthy people across ages. A second PCR of roughly 7 to 11 cycles used a sample-barcoded 5' primer and a J-beta primer mix. TCRdb reprocessed the 5' RACE reads with MiXCR, giving one entry per CDR3 protein. The table records 1.5 million to 2 million distinct CDR3 sequences, 25% to 30% of them present only once. The sequencing input was blood. The receptors originated from a woman between 25 and 40 years old in good health.

The J gene is TRBJ2-5, the V gene TRBV7-9; 11 nucleotides line up with TRBD2. TRBJ2-7 explains the end of the DNA better; the J call may be wrong. Germline CDR1 is SEHNR and CDR2 is FQNEAQ (reference sequence). This CDR3 has 17 residues. In DNA, the CDR3 is TGTGCCAGCAGCTTGATCCAGGGGACTAGCGGAACCTACGAGCAGTACTTC. Residues: CASSLIQGTSGTYEQYF.

The chain recombines TRBV4-1 with TRBJ2-2; either TRBD1 or TRBD2 may supply D (6 bases each). Germline CDR1 is MGHRA and CDR2 is YSYEKL. The V end was cut by 0 bases, the J end by 3 bases, with 11 bases between. There are 16 residues in the CDR3. The CDR3, as DNA: TGCGCCAGCAGCCAAGAACCGGGGGCGGACACCGGGGAGCTGTTTTTT. Translating it yields CASSQEPGADTGELFF.

CDR3 loop: CASRDWVGGQPQHF. For the CDR3, the DNA is TGTGCCAGCAGGGACTGGGTAGGTGGTCAGCCCCAGCATTTT. The chain uses TRBV6-6 and TRBJ1-5; D is unclear. Looked up from germline, CDR1 is MNHNY and CDR2 is SVGAGI (reference sequence). The CDR3 loop spans 14 amino acids. With 6 bases removed from V and 6 bases from J, the gap between germline ends came to 15 bases.

J is TRBJ2-4 and V is TRBV20-1; TRBD1 might be the D (6 bases). The V gene lost 5 bases and the J gene lost 13 bases, with 27 bases spanning the gap. Germline CDR1 DFQATT, CDR2 SNEGSKA (reference sequence). This CDR3 is built from 15 residues. As DNA, the CDR3 is TGCAGTGCTCCGAGCCGGGTAGCCGGGGACAATGAGCAGTACTTC. Translated: CSAPSRVAGDNEQYF.

This chain connects TRBV5-1 to TRBJ2-3, with TRBD1 as a possible D gene (6 bases). Between the trimmed V and J ends, which lost 4 bases and 1 base, there was a span of 13 bases. This CDR3 is 15 amino acids long. CDR1 is SGHRS and CDR2 is YFSETQ in the germline V gene. Here the CDR3 DNA reads TGCGCCAGCAGCGGGACACTGGCTGGCACAGATACGCAGTATTTT. This translates into CASSGTLAGTDTQYF.

Concerning this clonotype: A far larger clone differs by one base, so this is likely a read error. This rearrangement joins TRBV6-5 to TRBJ1-5; D might be TRBD1 (6 bases). The CDR3 is made up of 13 amino acids. Germline V CDR1 and CDR2: MNHEY, SVGAGI. In DNA, the CDR3 is TGTGCCAGCAGCAGGGGAAGCAATCAGTCCCAGCATTTT. It is translated as CASSRGSNQSQHF.

This clonotype was counted a few times. The junction departs from the called germline gene at one end, perhaps through a read error. The chain links TRBV14 to TRBJ2-4; TRBD2 matches at 7 bases. This CDR3 is 14 amino acids long. The germline V gene has CDR1 SGHDN and CDR2 FVKESK. In nucleotides, the CDR3 is TGTGTCAGCAGCCAAGACTCGGGAGGTTCGGAACAGTACTTC. It is translated as CVSSQDSGGSEQYF.

J is TRBJ2-2 and V is TRBV20-1; no definite D call. V was clipped by 0 bases and J by 7 bases, with 9 bases between them. The length of the CDR3 is 13 residues. Germline V gives CDR1 DFQATT, CDR2 SNEGSKA (reference sequence). The CDR3 reads CSARDGPVGELFF. In nucleotides, the CDR3 is TGCAGTGCTAGAGACGGGCCGGTCGGGGAGCTGTTTTTT.

This clonotype was detected only once. The chain employs TRBV2 and TRBJ1-5; D not resolved. Germline CDR1 and CDR2: SNHLY and FYNNEI. The V end was cut by 8 bases, the J end by 2 bases, with 16 bases between. The CDR3 runs 15 residues. The CDR3 protein is CASRRLTGGNQPQHF. CDR3 sequence (DNA): TGTGCCAGCCGGCGGCTTACCGGGGGCAATCAGCCCCAGCATTTT.

The CDR3 is CASSEVTRNQPQHF. DNA of the CDR3: TGTGCCAGCAGTGAAGTCACACGCAATCAGCCCCAGCATTTT. The V gene is TRBV6-1, the J gene TRBJ1-5, with no clear D. With 1 base removed from V and 2 bases from J, the gap between germline ends came to 6 bases. Germline V gene data show CDR1 as MNHNS and CDR2 as SASEGT. The CDR3 contains 14 residues.

There are many counts of this clonotype. The rearrangement links TRBV4-1 to TRBJ2-1; D may be TRBD1 or TRBD2 (6 bases each). CDR1 and CDR2 from the germline V gene are MGHRA and YSYEKL. The CDR3 consists of 14 residues. V lost 0 bases and J lost 5, with 8 bases in between. CDR3 residues: CASSQDRGHNEQFF. Written as DNA, the CDR3 is TGCGCCAGCAGCCAAGATCGGGGGCACAATGAGCAGTTCTTC.

This clonotype was detected only a few times. V is TRBV20-1 and J is TRBJ2-1; 15 nucleotides match TRBD2. V gave up 4 bases and J gave up 9 bases; unmatched junction bases: 7. CDR1 is DFQATT, CDR2 SNEGSKA, per germline (reference sequence). The CDR3 extends over 15 amino acids. The CDR3 sequence is CSATDGTSGRSEQFF. The CDR3 DNA reads as TGCAGTGCTACCGACGGGACTAGCGGGAGGAGTGAGCAGTTCTTC.

This clonotype was seen a few times. The chain is built from TRBV4-3 and TRBJ1-2; D gene uncertain. V lost 1 base, J lost 8 bases, and 14 bases lay in between. The CDR3 runs 14 residues. The germline V gene encodes CDR1 LGHNA and CDR2 YSLEER. CDR3 loop: CASSQGAGGLGYTF. Here the CDR3 DNA reads TGCGCCAGCAGCCAAGGGGCGGGCGGTTTGGGCTACACCTTC.

This clonotype has only a few counts. This chain joins TRBV4-1 and TRBJ2-5, with 12 nucleotides matching TRBD2. This CDR3 has 19 amino acids. Germline CDR1 and CDR2: MGHRA and YSYEKL. The ends lost 1 base at V and 4 bases at J; junction bases unmatched: 13. CDR3 DNA sequence: TGCGCCAGCAGCCAAGCTGCCGCCCTAGCGGGGGGGCCAGGAGAGACCCAGTACTTC. It encodes CASSQAAALAGGPGETQYF.

This sequence joins TRBV12-3 or TRBV12-4 and TRBJ2-3; possible D gene TRBD1, 5 bases. This CDR3 is built from 17 residues. The V gene lost 4 bases and the J gene lost 1 base, with 18 bases spanning the gap. The CDR3 is CASSSTSARVRTDTQYF. In DNA, the CDR3 is TGTGCCAGCAGTTCCACCTCGGCCAGGGTACGCACAGATACGCAGTATTTT.

This clonotype showed up just a few times. This chain joins TRBV12-3 or TRBV12-4 and TRBJ1-5; 7 nucleotides match TRBD1. The CDR3 totals 15 residues. V lost 3 bases to trimming and J lost 0 bases; unmatched junction nucleotides: 2. The CDR3 DNA reads as TGTGCCAGCAGTTTGGGGGACAGTAGCAATCAGCCCCAGCATTTT. Translating it yields CASSLGDSSNQPQHF.

This sequence joins TRBV20-1 and TRBJ2-5; tentatively, D is TRBD1 (6 bases). Germline CDR1 reads DFQATT; CDR2 reads SNEGSKA (reference sequence). Trimming shortened V by 0 bases and J by 0 bases, and 14 bases separated the two germline ends. This CDR3 has 16 amino acids. CDR3 protein: CSARDSQGQDQETQYF. For the CDR3, the DNA is TGCAGTGCTAGAGATTCCCAGGGGCAAGACCAAGAGACCCAGTACTTC.

Only a few counts were recorded for this clonotype. CDR3 nucleotides: TGTGCCAGCAGCTTGGGACTCCCCACGGAGACCCAGTACTTC. Translation gives CASSLGLPTETQYF. The chain has TRBV5-5 and TRBJ2-5; no firm D call. The length of the CDR3 is 14 residues. Trimming stripped 0 bases from V and 5 bases from J, with 11 bases between. Germline V gives CDR1 SGHKS, CDR2 YYEKEE (reference sequence). Combining the CDR3 with reference TRBV5-5 and TRBJ2-5 gives the whole variable domain DAGVTQSPTHLIKTRGQQVTLRCSPISGHKSVSWYQQVLGQGPQFIFQYYEKEERGRGNFPDRFSARQFPNYSSELNVNALLLGDSALYLCASSLGLPTETQYFGPGTRLLVL.

The genes are TRBV6-6 and TRBJ1-3; D ambiguous. Trimming removed 0 bases at V and 0 bases at J, with 9 bases between. The CDR3 contains 16 residues. Germline V lookup: CDR1 MNHNY, CDR2 SVGAGI (reference sequence). CDR3 sequence: CASSYSERNSGNTIYF. The CDR3, as DNA: TGTGCCAGCAGTTACTCCGAACGCAACTCTGGAAACACCATATATTTT.

The rearrangement uses TRBV12-3 or TRBV12-4 and TRBJ2-7; 7 bases line up with TRBD2. V lost 5 bases to trimming and J lost 1 base; unmatched junction nucleotides: 8. The CDR3 is 15 residues long. The CDR3 nucleotides read TGTGCCAGCAGTCCCCTGGGAGGGGTGTCCTACGAGCAGTACTTC. This translates into CASSPLGGVSYEQYF.

The J gene is TRBJ1-1, the V gene TRBV5-1; 7 bases line up with TRBD1. Germline loops: CDR1 SGHRS, CDR2 YFSETQ. Unmatched junction bases numbered 6, after V lost 3 bases and J lost 10 bases. The CDR3 has 12 residues. The CDR3 protein is CASSSGQVGAFF. For the CDR3, the DNA is TGCGCCAGCAGCTCCGGACAGGTAGGAGCTTTCTTT.

As to this clonotype: One end of the junction varies from germline; a read error may be responsible. The chain links TRBV4-1 to TRBJ2-6; weak D call: TRBD1 (8 bases). Germline V gives CDR1 MGHRA, CDR2 YSYEKL. This CDR3 contains 18 residues. DNA of the CDR3: TGCACCAGCAGTCAAACAGGGGGGGCCTCCTCTGGGGCCAACGTCCTGACTTTC. Translated: CTSSQTGGASSGANVLTF.

The J gene is TRBJ2-3, the V gene TRBV5-1, with D possibly being TRBD1 (6 bases). This CDR3 has 15 residues. Germline-derived CDR1 and CDR2 are SGHRS and YFSETQ. Trimming cost V 4 bases and J 2 bases, with 14 bases left between them. The chain's CDR3 is CASSVGAKLTDTQYF. CDR3 DNA: TGCGCCAGCAGCGTGGGGGCCAAGCTCACAGATACGCAGTATTTT.

V usage is TRBV7-2 and J usage is TRBJ2-3; D perhaps matches TRBD2 (6 bases). CDR3 length: 12 residues. The V gene lost 4 bases and the J gene lost 8 bases, with 10 bases spanning the gap. The germline CDR1 and CDR2 sequences are SGHTA and FQGNSA. The CDR3 region has the DNA TGTGCCAGCAGCTCCATCGGGGGTACGCAGTATTTT. The encoded protein is CASSSIGGTQYF.

The rearrangement joins TRBV6-1 to TRBJ1-5, with D perhaps TRBD1 (6 bases). The CDR3 is made up of 15 amino acids. Trimming stripped 6 bases from V and 2 bases from J, with 14 bases between. The germline V gene encodes CDR1 MNHNS and CDR2 SASEGT. CDR3 in amino acids: CASSRTGNGNQPQHF. The DNA for the CDR3 is TGTGCCAGCAGCCGCACAGGGAATGGCAATCAGCCCCAGCATTTT.

This clonotype was seen more than once but under ten times. The rearrangement links TRBV10-3 to TRBJ2-5; no clear D. Germline loops: CDR1 ENHRY, CDR2 SYGVKD. V was pared by 3 bases and J by 5 bases, with 10 bases between. The CDR3 consists of 13 residues. The DNA for the CDR3 is TGTGCCATCAGTGATCTGGAGCTGGAGACCCAGTACTTC. Translated: CAISDLELETQYF.

This clonotype has a single count. This chain joins TRBV6-6 and TRBJ2-5; D gene uncertain. This CDR3 comprises 12 residues. Per the germline V gene, CDR1 is MNHNY and CDR2 is SVGAGI (reference sequence). V was trimmed by 4 bases and J by 5 bases, leaving 8 bases between them. This CDR3 is CASSCLGETQYF. CDR3 coding DNA: TGTGCCAGCAGTTGCCTAGGGGAGACCCAGTACTTC.